This T cell receptor beta chain appears in the sequencing data of a study of read filtering for tumor transcriptome and immune sequencing. General observations from the study: Even smaller IR-seq throughput identified most shared clonotypes.

In this sample, this clonotype is medium-sized. Its antigen remains unidentified. From roughly 390 ng of RNA, a library with molecular barcoded alpha/delta and beta/gamma adaptors was made. One entry per CDR3 protein results from TCRdb running MiXCR on the reads. The sample holds about 30,000 distinct CDR3 sequences, approximately 17% seen once. This sequence originates from a donor aged 40 or older with multiple myeloma. The sequencing input was a population of CD138-negative cells sorted from bone marrow.

DNA for the CDR3: TGCAGTGCTAGACTTAAGACTAGACTCAGGGGCGAGCAGTACTTC. Protein sequence: CSARLKTRLRGEQYF. The genes are TRBV20-1 and TRBJ2-7; D is tentatively TRBD1 or TRBD2 (6 bases each). The germline V and J ends were trimmed by 2 bases and 6 bases, with 20 bases remaining between them. This CDR3 comprises 15 residues. Looked up from germline, CDR1 is DFQATT and CDR2 is SNEGSKA (reference sequence).